The source of this T cell receptor (beta chain) is a study of identifying expanded T cells in peripheral blood. Sequenced by immunoSEQ multiplex PCR; TCRdb stores in-frame clones only, minus some. Seen here are about 91,000 clones, around nine tenths observed once, and the top ten hold 3.5% to 4.5%. Sequenced: blood. The sequence was collected from a person between 18 and 69 years old in good health.

The CDR3 loop reads CASSPGDSNQPQHF. The CDR3 bases are TGTGCCAGCTCACCCGGAGATAGCAATCAGCCCCAGCATTTT. The chain links TRBV18 to TRBJ1-5; D not certain. Germline-derived CDR1 and CDR2 are KGHSH and LQKENI. V was pared by 3 bases and J by 0 bases, with 6 bases between. This CDR3 spans 14 amino acids.